These 12 T cell receptor beta chains originate from one sample sequenced in a study of T cell responses to AZD1222 COVID-19 vaccine (TCRdb year 2021). Library generation was performed with the immunoSEQ multiplex PCR assay. TCRdb provides this immuneACCESS table in a form limited to in-frame rearrangements. Some clones are lacking; in checked studies, under half of them reflect an unresolved V gene, and why the rest are absent is not known. This sample is represented by some 100,000 clones; roughly 88% of them were singletons. The ten most abundant clones make up around a sixth of the sample. The sample's time point label is to be understood as: baseline before first vaccination. Specimen: peripheral blood, collected on day 0 of AZD1222 vaccination. The receptors shown here come from an adult in good health.

CDR3 loop: CASSLALGVKYGYTF. The CDR3 coding sequence is TGTGCCAGCAGCTTAGCGCTGGGGGTAAAGTATGGCTACACCTTC. V usage is TRBV7-9 and J usage is TRBJ1-2; tentatively, D is TRBD1 (5 bases). The CDR3 runs 15 residues. Looked up from germline, CDR1 is SEHNR and CDR2 is FQNEAQ (reference sequence). V lost 0 bases to trimming and J lost 5 bases, with 13 bases between them. The full variable domain, its missing parts supplied by reference TRBV7-9 and TRBJ1-2, is DTGVSQNPRHKITKRGQNVTFRCDPISEHNRLYWYRQTLGQGPEFLTYFQNEAQLEKSRLLSDRFSAERPKGSFSTLEIQRTEQGDSAMYLCASSLALGVKYGYTFGSGTRLTVV.

This clone was detected a few times. The rearrangement links TRBV7-3 to TRBJ2-5; no reliable D call. V was clipped by 1 base and J by 4 bases, with 13 bases between them. This CDR3 has 15 amino acids. Germline V gene data show CDR1 as SGHTA and CDR2 as FQGTGA. CDR3 nucleotides: TGTGCCAGCAGCTTAAATTCAGGTTCCGGAGAGACCCAGTACTTC. This codes for CASSLNSGSGETQYF.

The chain couples TRBV7-9 to TRBJ1-2; a possible D gene is TRBD1 (5 bases). The CDR3 sequence is 19 residues long. V lost 2 bases, J lost 2 bases, and 24 bases lay in between. Germline-derived CDR1 and CDR2 are SEHNR and FQNEAQ (reference sequence). DNA for the CDR3: TGTGCCAGCAGCTTACCGTATCCTTTTGCGGCAGGGAAAAACTATGGCTACACCTTC. It yields the protein CASSLPYPFAAGKNYGYTF. Complete variable domain (other parts from reference TRBV7-9 and TRBJ1-2): DTGVSQNPRHKITKRGQNVTFRCDPISEHNRLYWYRQTLGQGPEFLTYFQNEAQLEKSRLLSDRFSAERPKGSFSTLEIQRTEQGDSAMYLCASSLPYPFAAGKNYGYTFGSGTRLTVV.

This chain connects TRBV19 to TRBJ1-2, with a weak D call TRBD1 (6 bases). CDR3 size: 13 residues. V dropped 7 bases and J dropped 4 bases, with 13 bases sitting between them. Germline V gene sequence: CDR1 LNHDA, CDR2 SQIVND (reference sequence). CDR3: CASNGDRFYGYTF. The CDR3 bases are TGTGCCAGTAACGGCGACAGGTTCTATGGCTACACCTTC. The full variable domain, completed using reference TRBV19 and TRBJ1-2, is DGGITQSPKYLFRKEGQNVTLSCEQNLNHDAMYWYRQDPGQGLRLIYYSQIVNDFQKGDIAEGYSVSREKKESFPLTVTSAQKNPTAFYLCASNGDRFYGYTFGSGTRLTVV.

The chain uses TRBV2 and TRBJ2-6, with 10 nucleotides matching TRBD1. The V segment lost 5 bases and the J segment 2 bases; nucleotides outside the gene matches: 9. Germline assignment: CDR1 SNHLY and CDR2 FYNNEI. This CDR3 is 18 amino acids long. CDR3 DNA sequence: TGTGCCAGCAGTTTGAGGGGACAGGGGCTGGCTGGGGCCAACGTCCTGACTTTC. Translated: CASSLRGQGLAGANVLTF.

The chain recombines TRBV5-1 with TRBJ2-2, with D possibly being TRBD1 (5 bases). Trimming cost V 0 bases and J 5 bases, with 11 bases left between them. The CDR3 totals 15 residues. The V gene's germline CDR1 is SGHRS and CDR2 YFSETQ. Written as DNA, the CDR3 is TGCGCCAGCAGCTTGGGGCATACAGGAACCGGGGAGCTGTTTTTT. It translates to CASSLGHTGTGELFF.

V usage is TRBV6-5 and J usage is TRBJ2-7, with 10 bases that match TRBD2. The CDR3 is 14 residues long. Germline V gene data show CDR1 as MNHEY and CDR2 as SVGAGI. V lost 6 bases, J lost 1 base, and 3 bases stayed unmatched. The CDR3 DNA is TGTGCCAGCAGCTCTAGCGGGAGTTCCTACGAGCAGTACGTC. Translated: CASSSSGSSYEQYV.

In its sample, this clone was seen a few times. The chain links TRBV3-1 (or the pseudogene TRBV3-2) to TRBJ1-1; D perhaps matches TRBD1 (5 bases). V was trimmed by 4 bases and J by 6 bases, leaving 18 bases between them. The CDR3 extends over 15 amino acids. Germline V gene lookup returns CDR1 LGHDT and CDR2 YNNKEL (reference sequence). CDR3 loop: CASSPTGSGRAEAFF. The CDR3, as DNA: TGTGCCAGCAGCCCTACCGGATCAGGGAGGGCTGAAGCTTTCTTT.

The chain links TRBV29-1 to TRBJ2-1; D could derive from TRBD1 or TRBD2 (6 bases each). CDR3 length equals 14 residues. Trimming took 7 bases from V and 7 from J, leaving 20 bases between them. Germline assignment: CDR1 SQVTM and CDR2 ANQGSEA. This CDR3 is CSALEGGEGNEQFF. Written as DNA, the CDR3 is TGCAGCGCCCTCGAGGGGGGAGAGGGGAATGAGCAGTTCTTC.

The rearrangement uses TRBV2 and TRBJ2-1; 13 bases agree with TRBD2. CDR1 is SNHLY, CDR2 FYNNEI, per germline. The V and J ends lost 8 bases and 7 bases, in that order; junction bases with no gene match: 5. The CDR3 runs 14 residues. CDR3 bases: TGTGCCAGCCGAGGACTAGCGGGGGTTAATGAGCAGTTCTTC. Residues: CASRGLAGVNEQFF.

V usage is TRBV14 and J usage is TRBJ2-5; D gene uncertain. This CDR3 contains 15 residues. CDR1 and CDR2 from the germline V gene are SGHDN and FVKESK. With 0 bases removed from V and 3 bases from J, the gap between germline ends came to 11 bases. CDR3 in DNA: TGTGCCAGCAGCCAAGATTTGGGCCGGGAAGAGACCCAGTACTTC. Translated: CASSQDLGREETQYF.

The chain links TRBV15 to TRBJ2-1; TRBD1 matches at 7 bases. The CDR3 runs to 14 residues. Germline-derived CDR1 and CDR2 are LNHNV and YYDKDF (reference sequence). The ends lost 8 bases at V and 4 bases at J; junction bases unmatched: 8. The CDR3 nucleotides read TGTGCCACCCACGAGACAGGGAATTACAATGAGCAGTTCTTC. Translated, it gives CATHETGNYNEQFF.